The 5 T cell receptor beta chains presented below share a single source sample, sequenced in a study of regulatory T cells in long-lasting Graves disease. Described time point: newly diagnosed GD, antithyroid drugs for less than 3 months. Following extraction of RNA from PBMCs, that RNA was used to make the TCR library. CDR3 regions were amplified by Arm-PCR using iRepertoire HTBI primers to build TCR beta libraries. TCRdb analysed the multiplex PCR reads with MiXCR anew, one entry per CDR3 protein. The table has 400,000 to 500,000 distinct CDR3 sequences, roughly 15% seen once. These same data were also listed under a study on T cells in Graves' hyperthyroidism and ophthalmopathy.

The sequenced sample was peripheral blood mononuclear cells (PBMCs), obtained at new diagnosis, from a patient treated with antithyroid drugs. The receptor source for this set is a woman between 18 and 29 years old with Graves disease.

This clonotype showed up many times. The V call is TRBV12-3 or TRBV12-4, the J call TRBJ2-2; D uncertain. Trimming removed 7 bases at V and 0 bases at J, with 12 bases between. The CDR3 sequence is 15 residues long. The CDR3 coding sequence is TGTGCCAGCACCTTGGCTGGGGCGAACACCGGGGAGCTGTTTTTT. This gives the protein CASTLAGANTGELFF.

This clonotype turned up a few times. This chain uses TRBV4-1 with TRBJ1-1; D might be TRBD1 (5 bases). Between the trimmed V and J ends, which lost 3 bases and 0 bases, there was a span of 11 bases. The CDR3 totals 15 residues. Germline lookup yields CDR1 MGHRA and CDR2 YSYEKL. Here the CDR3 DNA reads TGCGCCAGCAGCCACAGGGAATCCATGAACACTGAAGCTTTCTTT. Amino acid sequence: CASSHRESMNTEAFF.

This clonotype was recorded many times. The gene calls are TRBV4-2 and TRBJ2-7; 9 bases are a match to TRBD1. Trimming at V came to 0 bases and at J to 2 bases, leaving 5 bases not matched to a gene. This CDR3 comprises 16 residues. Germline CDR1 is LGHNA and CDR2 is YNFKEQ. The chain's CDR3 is CASSQEGTGTTYEQYF. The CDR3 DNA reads TGTGCCAGCAGCCAAGAAGGGACAGGGACGACCTACGAGCAGTACTTC.

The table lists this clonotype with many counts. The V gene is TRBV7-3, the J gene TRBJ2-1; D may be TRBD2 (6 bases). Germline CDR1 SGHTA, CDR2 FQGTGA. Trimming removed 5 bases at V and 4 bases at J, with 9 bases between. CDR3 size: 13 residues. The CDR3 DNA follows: TGTGCCAGCAGCCGGGGGTCTTACAATGAGCAGTTCTTC. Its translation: CASSRGSYNEQFF.

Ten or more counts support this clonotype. The CDR3, as DNA: TGTGCCAGCAGTATCGGACAGGGGATTTCACCCCTCCACTTT. This sequence encodes CASSIGQGISPLHF. The rearrangement uses TRBV28 and TRBJ1-6, with 9 bases fitting TRBD1. The CDR3 length is 14 residues. The V gene end was trimmed by 5 bases and the J gene end by 9 bases; junction bases not matched to a gene: 5. Germline CDR1 is MDHEN and CDR2 is SYDVKM.